These 12 T cell receptor beta chains were sequenced from one sample in a study of blood T cell repertoires in COVID-19. The table came from immunoSEQ multiplex PCR; TCRdb's copy has only in-frame clones and leaves some out. The repertoire includes 95,000 to 150,000 clones, 85% of them detected once, and 27% sits in the top ten. What was sequenced was peripheral blood. The receptors were gathered from a woman older than 75 with acute or convalescent COVID-19.

The chain recombines TRBV6-5 with TRBJ1-2; 12 nucleotides line up with TRBD1. Germline CDR1 MNHEY, CDR2 SVGAGI. This CDR3 is 15 amino acids long. V gave up 7 bases and J gave up 8 bases; unmatched junction bases: 11. Here the CDR3 reads CASTQQGQGAGGYTF. CDR3 nucleotide sequence: TGTGCCAGCACTCAACAGGGACAGGGGGCCGGCGGCTACACCTTC.

The J gene is TRBJ1-1, the V gene TRBV6-6; D is possibly TRBD1 (6 bases). Per the germline V gene, CDR1 is MNHNY and CDR2 is SVGAGI (reference sequence). The CDR3 extends over 16 amino acids. V lost 2 bases, J lost 1 base, and 14 bases lay in between. The CDR3 coding sequence is TGTGCCAGCAGTTACCCACGAACAGGGTCGAACACTGAAGCTTTCTTT. Residues: CASSYPRTGSNTEAFF.

The chain employs TRBV6-2 or TRBV6-3 and TRBJ2-2; D might be TRBD1 (6 bases). The CDR3 runs 14 residues. From germline, CDR1 is MNHEY and CDR2 SVGEGT. Trimming removed 3 bases from V and 6 bases from J, with 11 bases in between. The CDR3 loop is CASSYGGLAGELFF. CDR3 sequence (DNA): TGTGCCAGCAGTTATGGGGGCTTAGCCGGGGAGCTGTTTTTT.

The chain combines TRBV5-1 with TRBJ1-2, with 7 nucleotides matching TRBD1. V lost 4 bases, J lost 6 bases, and 6 bases stayed unmatched. Germline values: CDR1 SGHRS, CDR2 YFSETQ. The CDR3 is 13 amino acids. CDR3 region: CASSPTGDHGYTF. CDR3 nucleotide sequence: TGCGCCAGCAGCCCAACAGGGGACCATGGCTACACCTTC.

The chain uses TRBV6-2 or TRBV6-3 and TRBJ2-4; tentative D call: TRBD1 (5 bases). The germline CDR1 and CDR2 sequences are MNHEY and SVGEGT. V gave up 4 bases and J gave up 1 base, with 11 bases separating them. The CDR3 runs 15 residues. The CDR3 region is CASSSKTVAKNIQYF. The CDR3 nucleotides read TGTGCCAGCAGTTCCAAGACAGTTGCCAAAAACATTCAGTACTTC.

Here the CDR3 reads CASSYSRGRSGSNQPQHF. The CDR3 nucleotides are TGTGCCAGCAGTTACTCGAGGGGGAGATCGGGTTCGAATCAGCCCCAGCATTTT. The chain has TRBV6-2 or TRBV6-3 and TRBJ1-5; TRBD1 is a possible D gene (6 bases). The length of the CDR3 is 18 residues. Germline loops: CDR1 MNHEY, CDR2 SVGEGT. V lost 0 bases and J 4 bases, leaving 19 bases between the germline ends.

The chain links TRBV2 to TRBJ2-5; 7 bases line up with TRBD2. Looked up from germline, CDR1 is SNHLY and CDR2 is FYNNEI. The CDR3 runs to 14 residues. The V segment lost 6 bases and the J segment 3 bases; nucleotides outside the gene matches: 7. DNA for the CDR3: TGTGCCAGCAGCGGGAGGCGGGACGAAGAGACCCAGTACTTC. Residues: CASSGRRDEETQYF.

The chain combines TRBV9 with TRBJ2-3; the D gene is possibly TRBD1 (5 bases). Trimming shortened V by 2 bases and J by 3 bases, and 16 bases separated the two germline ends. The CDR3 contains 16 residues. Germline CDR1 is SGDLS and CDR2 is YYNGEE. The CDR3 protein is CASSVPVQGYTDTQYF. In DNA form, the CDR3 reads TGTGCCAGCAGCGTTCCTGTCCAGGGTTATACAGATACGCAGTATTTT.

The CDR3 is CASSQDSIRQGAFTEAFF. The DNA for the CDR3 is TGCGCCAGCAGCCAAGATAGTATCCGACAGGGGGCTTTCACTGAAGCTTTCTTT. This sequence joins TRBV4-3 and TRBJ1-1; 10 nucleotides match TRBD1. This CDR3 is built from 18 residues. CDR1 and CDR2 (germline): LGHNA, YSLEER. The trim removed 0 bases at V and 4 bases at J, leaving 11 bases unmatched.

V and J are TRBV19 and TRBJ2-2; 8 nucleotides match TRBD1. CDR1 and CDR2 from the germline V gene are LNHDA and SQIVND (reference sequence). After removal of 6 bases from V and 2 bases from J, the junction contained 2 bases not matched to a gene. The CDR3 is 14 amino acids. This CDR3 reads CASRGTGNTGELFF. CDR3 DNA: TGTGCCAGTAGAGGGACAGGAAACACCGGGGAGCTGTTTTTT.

The CDR3 DNA reads TGTGCCAGCAGCTTAGCCGAAGGACAGATCTATGGCTACACCTTC. Translation gives CASSLAEGQIYGYTF. V usage is TRBV7-2 and J usage is TRBJ1-2; D is perhaps TRBD1 (6 bases). V was shortened by 0 bases and J by 4 bases, with 12 bases between the two germline ends. The CDR3 is made up of 15 amino acids. The germline V gene encodes CDR1 SGHTA and CDR2 FQGNSA.

J is TRBJ2-6 and V is TRBV9, with unresolved D. Germline CDR1 is SGDLS and CDR2 is YYNGEE. The CDR3 is 17 amino acids. The V gene lost 4 bases and the J gene lost 0 bases, with 14 bases spanning the gap. In DNA, the CDR3 is TGTGCCAGCAGCCCTCAGTCCTTTCTCTCTGGGGCCAACGTCCTGACTTTC. Translating it yields CASSPQSFLSGANVLTF.